The present TCR beta chain was sequenced within a study of OX40 agonist ivuxolimab in advanced cancers. Study observations and caveats: There was clonal expansion of CD4+ and CD8+ blood T cells by week 6 at 0.1 to 3.0 mg/kg.

Baseline was the first blood sampling point, followed by cycle 4 day 1 and cycle 7 day 1. TCRdb's table, derived via immunoSEQ multiplex PCR, lists solely in-frame clones and lacks some. The sample includes 55,000 to 85,000 clones, nearly 90% of them seen just once. About this clone: Its cognate antigen is unknown.

The CDR3 spans 14 residues. CDR1 is SGHRS and CDR2 is YFSETQ in the germline V gene. V lost 7 bases and J lost 5, with 18 bases in between. Material: CD4+ or CD8+ T cells sorted from blood, obtained in a trial of the OX40 agonist ivuxolimab. The V gene is TRBV5-1, the J gene TRBJ1-2, with D possibly being TRBD1 (6 bases). This clonotype was obtained from an adult with an advanced solid tumor such as melanoma, head and neck, liver or kidney cancer. This CDR3 reads CASYTLTGRYGYTF. For the CDR3, the DNA is TGCGCCAGCTATACCTTAACAGGGAGGTATGGCTACACCTTC.